This is a list of T cell receptor beta chains from one sample in a study of cytomegalovirus exposure and HLA in healthy donors. This table comes from immunoSEQ multiplex PCR, and its TCRdb copy is limited to in-frame clones, with some not included. The sample yields over 100,000 clones, about two thirds seen once. Sequenced material: PBMCs. All receptors derive from a man between 50 and 59 years old in good health and CMV-seropositive. Each CDR3 is given without its conserved first and last residue.

CDR3 protein	V gene	J gene
ASSGWTGRNEQF	TRBV5-6	TRBJ2-1
ASSLLGYNEQF	TRBV7-3	TRBJ2-1
ASSRNRGRETQY	TRBV5-8	TRBJ2-5
ASSAEPGQYNSPLH	TRBV5-1	TRBJ1-6
ASSLGSEPYEQY	TRBV7-9	TRBJ2-7
ASSQGTENNSPLH	TRBV4-3	TRBJ1-6
ASGLSGGSGNTIY	TRBV12-5	TRBJ1-3
ASSSTGPEQF	TRBV5-1	TRBJ2-1
ASGTDSGNTGELF	TRBV9	TRBJ2-2
ASSPGQVVEQY	TRBV18	TRBJ2-7